The 10 T cell receptor beta chains below all came from one sample that was sequenced in a study of shared clonotypes between healthy human individuals. TCRdb's copy holds only in-frame clones and misses some; the assay was immunoSEQ multiplex PCR. This sample has over 2,000,000 clones, with 80% to 95% found just once. Cells designated naive CD8 were CD45RO-negative and were positively selected for CCR7, with terminally differentiated effector memory CD45RA+ cells excluded. The material sequenced was naive CD8+ T cells from PBMCs. All receptors derive from a man aged 18 to 30 in good health. Some clones in this sample may be carry-over from other donors' samples.

As regards this clone: The junction departs from the called germline gene at one end, perhaps through a read error. The V gene is TRBV7-2, the J gene TRBJ2-4; the match to TRBD2 covers 9 bases. CDR3 size: 15 residues. CDR1 is SGHTA and CDR2 is FQGNSA in the germline V gene. The CDR3 spells CASSLAPGLANIQYF. The CDR3 DNA is TGTGCCAGCAGTTTAGCGCCGGGACTAGCAAACATTCAGTACTTC.

This chain links TRBV5-1 with TRBJ1-1; no clear D gene. This CDR3 comprises 14 residues. Germline V gives CDR1 SGHRS, CDR2 YFSETQ. V was trimmed by 2 bases and J by 2 bases, leaving 10 bases between them. The CDR3 nucleotides are TGCGCCAGCAGCTTAAAGTCCACAAACACTGAAGCTTTCTTT. It yields the protein CASSLKSTNTEAFF.

The chain is built from TRBV28 and TRBJ1-1; 9 bases are shared with TRBD1. Germline CDR1 is MDHEN and CDR2 is SYDVKM. This CDR3 contains 16 residues. The junction had 13 bases not matched to a gene; V was cut back by 5 bases and J by 6 bases. The CDR3 nucleotides read TGTGCCAGCAGTGGGACAGGGAAGGCCCCAGGGGCTGAAGCTTTCTTT. Protein product: CASSGTGKAPGAEAFF.

CDR3 loop: CASSLAGIAFF. CDR3 in DNA: TGTGCCAGCAGTTTGGCAGGGATCGCTTTCTTT. The chain combines TRBV27 with TRBJ1-1; tentatively, D is TRBD1 (5 bases). The ends were cut back, 3 bases at V and 11 bases at J, with 10 bases in the middle. CDR1 and CDR2 from the germline V gene are MNHEY and SMNVEV (reference sequence). The CDR3 is 11 residues long.

J is TRBJ1-5 and V is TRBV4-1; D gene uncertain. With 7 bases removed from V and 1 base from J, the gap between germline ends came to 14 bases. The CDR3 is made up of 15 amino acids. Germline V lookup: CDR1 MGHRA, CDR2 YSYEKL. The chain's CDR3 is CASTSGEWSNQPQHF. CDR3 DNA sequence: TGCGCCAGCACCTCCGGGGAGTGGAGCAATCAGCCCCAGCATTTT.

Turning to this clone: The same CDR3 is also encoded by other DNA sequences in this sample. The chain employs TRBV27 and TRBJ1-5; 7 nucleotides match TRBD1. This CDR3 has 13 residues. V lost 5 bases, J lost 7 bases, and 5 bases stayed unmatched. In germline, CDR1 is MNHEY, CDR2 SMNVEV (reference sequence). The CDR3 coding sequence is TGTGCCAGCAGTCCCCGGACAGGACAGCCCCAGCATTTT. Translating gives CASSPRTGQPQHF.

This clone was seen a handful of times. The chain links TRBV27 to TRBJ1-1; D is undetermined. V was cut by 5 bases and J by 3 bases, with 16 bases left in between. Germline V lookup: CDR1 MNHEY, CDR2 SMNVEV (reference sequence). The CDR3 runs 15 residues. CDR3: CASSTSPGPYTEAFF. The CDR3, as DNA: TGTGCCAGCAGTACCTCCCCCGGTCCCTACACTGAAGCTTTCTTT.

The gene calls are TRBV4-1 and TRBJ2-1, with 8 bases aligning to TRBD2. V shed 3 bases, J shed 1 base, and the junction held 5 bases outside the gene matches. The CDR3 contains 16 residues. Per the germline V gene, CDR1 is MGHRA and CDR2 is YSYEKL. The CDR3 DNA follows: TGCGCCAGCAGCCAGAGGGGCGGGAGGTCCTACAATGAGCAGTTCTTC. Protein product: CASSQRGGRSYNEQFF.

The chain employs TRBV28 and TRBJ2-7, with D possibly being TRBD2 (5 bases). The germline V gene encodes CDR1 MDHEN and CDR2 SYDVKM. CDR3 length equals 14 residues. V gave up 3 bases and J gave up 1 base, with 10 bases separating them. As DNA, the CDR3 is TGTGCCAGCAGTTTTCTGAGGGCGTCCTACGAGCAGTACTTC. Translated: CASSFLRASYEQYF.

The V and J genes are TRBV28 and TRBJ1-3, with D maybe TRBD1 (5 bases). The CDR3 is 14 residues long. The germline CDR1 and CDR2 sequences are MDHEN and SYDVKM. V was shortened by 7 bases and J by 2 bases, with 12 bases between the two germline ends. CDR3 residues: CASKLEGTGNTIYF. The CDR3 DNA is TGTGCCAGCAAACTCGAGGGGACTGGAAACACCATATATTTT.